The sequence of this T cell receptor (beta chain) was determined in a study of regulatory T cells in long-lasting Graves disease (dated by TCRdb to about 2021). Background for the entire study: Antithyroid drugs had been taken for less than 3 months by newly diagnosed Graves' disease patients. This study used TCR sequencing and RNA sequencing of peripheral blood to compare persistent Graves' disease patients against newly diagnosed Graves' disease patients. The study took place in China and was registered as a clinical trial. A total of some 33 samples were covered by TCR sequencing, comprising approximately 13 persistent and around 20 newly diagnosed Graves' disease patients. The full study reports these points: Sequencing and analysis were limited to the TCR beta chain. The authors noted that the small sample size was a limitation that may lower accuracy. Persistent Graves' disease patients showed lower TCR Shannon entropy and fewer highly expanded clones than newly diagnosed patients, suggesting clonal expansion. A larger number of public clonotypes was shared among persistent patients (around 2,500) than among newly diagnosed patients (roughly 1,000). Preferential use of TRBV28, TRBJ1-2 and TRBJ2-5 was observed in persistent disease, whereas TRBV20-1 and TRBJ2-1 were favored in newly diagnosed disease. Only peripheral blood was studied, because thyroid tissue, the primary lesion, was inaccessible.

The CDR3 has 17 amino acids, counting the end cysteine and phenylalanine. Only the CDR3 DNA is retained, 51 bases long and in frame from the first base. V and J are truncated by 1 base and 3 bases respectively, leaving an intervening sequence of 16 bases. CDR1 and CDR2, per the germline V gene, are SGHRS and YFSETQ. This clonotype was observed a few times. Its target antigen remains unknown. Base qualities are missing; no much larger clone stands one base away. Library preparation employed multiplex PCR. The sequencer was an Illumina HiSeq 4000. TCR beta libraries were built with iRepertoire HTBI primers and Arm-PCR amplification of CDR3 regions. PCR products were gel purified before sequencing. The study's processing was this. Across samples, about 64 TRBV and roughly 13 TRBJ segments were identified and used for gene usage analysis of CDR3 amino acid clonotypes. Filtered high-quality paired reads were merged into contigs using COPE and FqMerger. Contigs were aligned with BLAST to IMGT TRBV, TRBD and TRBJ reference genes, and CDR3 was defined per IMGT. Clonotypes above 0.1% frequency were classified as highly expanded clones. Shannon entropy was used to measure repertoire diversity, and the Gini coefficient was used to measure V-J evenness. A clonotype found in more than one individual was treated as public. The public sequencing data were trimmed at Q25 with fastp and processed into clonotypes with MiXCR by TCRdb, which kept only in-frame beta chains. Merged by CDR3 protein, the rows form single entries marked with the most common genes and DNA. The V and J calls were not made by the authors but by TCRdb's processing. This sample gives fewer than 350,000 distinct CDR3 sequences in total; approximately 20% of them show up just once. The biggest ten clones account for about 39% of the sample.

Sample time point, as interpreted from the label and publication: newly diagnosed GD, antithyroid drugs for less than 3 months. RNA was extracted from PBMCs in TRIzol for both TCR sequencing and RNA sequencing. The diagnosis of Graves' disease was made according to American Thyroid Association guidelines. Patients for the study were recruited at an endocrinology department in Xi'an, China. From each patient, around 9.3 milliliters of peripheral blood was collected into an EDTA anticoagulant tube. Ficoll Paque Plus density gradient separation was used to isolate PBMCs, and no additional T cell sorting was done. An Agilent 2100 Bioanalyzer and agarose gel were used to assess RNA quality, and a NanoDrop 2000 was used to measure RNA concentration.

The sequences come from peripheral blood mononuclear cells (PBMCs), collected at new diagnosis, from a patient treated with antithyroid drugs. The source is a female donor with Graves disease. The receptor chain draws on TRBV5-1 and TRBJ2-2, with the D assignment possibly TRBD1 or TRBD2, given 5 matching bases for each. The bases read TGCGCCAGCAGCTTGCGGGGCAGGGTACGAGACACCGGGGAGCTGTTTTTT. Protein translation: CASSLRGRVRDTGELFF. Supplemented by the reference TRBV5-1 and TRBJ2-2 proteins around the CDR3, the complete variable domain is KAGVTQTPRYLIKTRGQQVTLSCSPISGHRSVSWYQQTPGQGLQFLFEYFSETQRNKGNFPGRFSGRQFSNSRSEMNVSTLELGDSALYLCASSLRGRVRDTGELFFGEGSRLTVL.